This TCR beta chain was identified during a study of T cell repertoires in cytomegalovirus infection. Study-level background: The authors used CMV epitopes that were HLA-C-restricted (recently identified) and HLA-B-restricted (well studied).

In the case of this clonotype: Its target is unknown.

TCRdb fed the reads into MiXCR, producing one record per CDR3 protein. The table includes 700,000 to 900,000 distinct CDR3 sequences, around 29% detected once. Trimming at V came to 6 bases and at J to 0 bases, leaving 10 bases not matched to a gene. The germline V gene encodes CDR1 SNHLY and CDR2 FYNNEI. There are 16 residues in the CDR3. The clonotype was recovered from a human donor in good health (CMV status not recorded). Some clones in this sample may be carry-over from other donors' samples. The sequencing here drew on cultured CD8+ T cells from PBMCs, taken from culture after CMV antigen stimulation. V usage is TRBV2 and J usage is TRBJ2-7; 8 bases are a match to TRBD1. The CDR3 DNA follows: TGTGCCAGCAGCACAGTGCCGGACAGGGCCTCCTACGAGCAGTACGTC. This translates into CASSTVPDRASYEQYV.